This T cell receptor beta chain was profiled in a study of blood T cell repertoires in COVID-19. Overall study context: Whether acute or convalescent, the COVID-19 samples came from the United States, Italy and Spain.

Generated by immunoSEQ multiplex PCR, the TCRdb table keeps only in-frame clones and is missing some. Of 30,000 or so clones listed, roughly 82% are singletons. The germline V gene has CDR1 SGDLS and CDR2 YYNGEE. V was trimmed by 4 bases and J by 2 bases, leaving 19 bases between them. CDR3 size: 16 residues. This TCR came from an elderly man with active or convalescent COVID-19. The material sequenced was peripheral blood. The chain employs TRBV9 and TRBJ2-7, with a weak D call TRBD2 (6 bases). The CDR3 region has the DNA TGTGCCAGCAGCCGAGCCGGGGGAGCCCCACCCTACGAGCAGTACTTC. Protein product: CASSRAGGAPPYEQYF.